This T cell receptor beta chain comes out of a study of blood T cell repertoires in COVID-19. Turning to the study itself: T cells, B-cell-depleted T cells, or PBMCs provided the cDNA or gDNA that served as material.

TCRdb's copy holds only in-frame clones and misses some; the assay was immunoSEQ multiplex PCR. This sample yields about 260,000 clones, of which around nine tenths are seen a single time; about 10% belongs to the top ten. This CDR3 has 15 residues. From germline, CDR1 is SGHRS and CDR2 YFSETQ. The V and J ends lost 6 bases and 5 bases respectively, with 19 bases between them. Seattle's enrolled individuals joined amid active infection and were then monitored longitudinally. The chain couples TRBV5-1 to TRBJ2-3; a weak D match, TRBD2 (6 bases). The sequenced sample was peripheral blood. The TCR was taken from a woman aged 70-85 years with COVID-19, enrolled during active disease. For the CDR3, the DNA is TGCGCCAGCACCATCCTCGGGGACTCGAGAGATACGCAGTATTTT. It encodes CASTILGDSRDTQYF.